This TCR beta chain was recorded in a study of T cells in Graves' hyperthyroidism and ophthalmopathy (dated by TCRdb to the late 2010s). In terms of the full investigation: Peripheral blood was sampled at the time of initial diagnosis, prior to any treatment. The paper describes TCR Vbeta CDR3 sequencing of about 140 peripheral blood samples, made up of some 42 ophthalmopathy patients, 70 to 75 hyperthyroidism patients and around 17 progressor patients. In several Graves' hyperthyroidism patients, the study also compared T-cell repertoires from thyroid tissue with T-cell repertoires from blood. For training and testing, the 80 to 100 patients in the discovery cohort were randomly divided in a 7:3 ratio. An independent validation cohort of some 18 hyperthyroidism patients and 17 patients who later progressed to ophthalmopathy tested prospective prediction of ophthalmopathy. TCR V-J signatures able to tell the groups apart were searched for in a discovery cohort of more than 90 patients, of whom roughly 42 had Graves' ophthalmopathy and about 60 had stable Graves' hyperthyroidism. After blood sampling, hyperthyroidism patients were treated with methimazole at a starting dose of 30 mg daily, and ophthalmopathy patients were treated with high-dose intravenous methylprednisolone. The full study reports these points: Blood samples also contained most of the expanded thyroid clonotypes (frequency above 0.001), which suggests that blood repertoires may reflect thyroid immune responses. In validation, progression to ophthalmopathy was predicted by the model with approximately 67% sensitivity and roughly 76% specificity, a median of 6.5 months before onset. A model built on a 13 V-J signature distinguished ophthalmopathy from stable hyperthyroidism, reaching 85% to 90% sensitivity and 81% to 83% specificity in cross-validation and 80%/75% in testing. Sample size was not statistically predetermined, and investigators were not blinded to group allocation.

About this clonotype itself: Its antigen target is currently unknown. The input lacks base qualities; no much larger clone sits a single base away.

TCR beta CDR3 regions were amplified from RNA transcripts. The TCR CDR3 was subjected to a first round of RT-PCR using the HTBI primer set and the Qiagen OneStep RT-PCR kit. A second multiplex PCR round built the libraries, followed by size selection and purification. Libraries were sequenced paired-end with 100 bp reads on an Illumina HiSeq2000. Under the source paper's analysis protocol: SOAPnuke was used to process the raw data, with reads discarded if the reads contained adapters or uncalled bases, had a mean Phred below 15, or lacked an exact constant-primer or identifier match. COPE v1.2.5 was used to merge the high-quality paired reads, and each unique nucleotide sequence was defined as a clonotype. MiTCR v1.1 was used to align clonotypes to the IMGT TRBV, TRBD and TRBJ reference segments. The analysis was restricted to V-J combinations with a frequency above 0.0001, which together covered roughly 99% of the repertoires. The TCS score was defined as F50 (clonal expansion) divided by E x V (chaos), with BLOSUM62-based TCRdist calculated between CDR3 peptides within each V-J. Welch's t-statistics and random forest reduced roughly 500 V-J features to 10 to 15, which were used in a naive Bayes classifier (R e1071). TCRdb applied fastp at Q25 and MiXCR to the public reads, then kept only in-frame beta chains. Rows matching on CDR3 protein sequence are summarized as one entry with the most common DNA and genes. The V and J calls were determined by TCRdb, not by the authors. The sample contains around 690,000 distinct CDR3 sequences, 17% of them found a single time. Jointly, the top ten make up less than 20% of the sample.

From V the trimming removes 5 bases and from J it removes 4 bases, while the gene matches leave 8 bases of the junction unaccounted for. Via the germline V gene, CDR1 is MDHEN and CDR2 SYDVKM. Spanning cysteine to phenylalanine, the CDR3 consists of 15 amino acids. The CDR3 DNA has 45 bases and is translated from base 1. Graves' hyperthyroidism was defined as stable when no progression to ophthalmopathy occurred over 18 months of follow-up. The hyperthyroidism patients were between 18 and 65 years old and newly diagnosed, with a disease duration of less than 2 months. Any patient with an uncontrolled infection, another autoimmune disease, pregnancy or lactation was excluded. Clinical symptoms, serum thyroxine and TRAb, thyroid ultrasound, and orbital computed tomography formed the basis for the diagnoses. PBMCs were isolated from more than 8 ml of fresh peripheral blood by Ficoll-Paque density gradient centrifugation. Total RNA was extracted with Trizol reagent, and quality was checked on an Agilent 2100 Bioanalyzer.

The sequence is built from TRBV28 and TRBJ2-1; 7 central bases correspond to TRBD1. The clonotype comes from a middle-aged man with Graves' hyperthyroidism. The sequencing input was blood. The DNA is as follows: TGTGCCAGCAGTGCCCGTTCGGGACAGTACAATGAGCAGTTCTTC. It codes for CASSARSGQYNEQFF.